Below are 28 T cell receptor beta chains sequenced from a single sample in a study of blood T cell repertoires in COVID-19. Here immunoSEQ multiplex PCR was the method, and the copy in TCRdb shows in-frame clones only, minus some. The profile shows about 210,000 clones, approximately 88% of them singletons. Sequenced: PBMCs or T cells enriched from blood (not recorded which). Every receptor here comes from a man in his late teens or twenties with acute COVID-19.

Remarks on this clone: The same CDR3 can be traced to other DNA sequences in this sample. Here the CDR3 DNA reads TGTGCCTGGAGTGTAGGGGGTGGCTACACCTTC. Translation gives CAWSVGGGYTF. The rearrangement joins TRBV30 to TRBJ1-2; D perhaps matches TRBD1 (6 bases). V gave up 0 bases and J gave up 7 bases, with 6 bases separating them. The CDR3 covers 11 residues. Germline CDR1 GTSNPN, CDR2 SVGIG (reference sequence).

The V call is TRBV11-2, the J call TRBJ2-2; 8 positions agree with TRBD2. CDR1 and CDR2 from the germline V gene are SGHAT and FQNNGV. This CDR3 region has 17 residues. After removal of 6 bases from V and 1 base from J, the junction contained 10 bases not matched to a gene. CDR3 nucleotides: TGTGCCAGCAGACCCCTGGCGGGAGGAAAGAACACCGGGGAGCTGTTTTTT. Translation: CASRPLAGGKNTGELFF.

The chain employs TRBV27 and TRBJ2-1; TRBD1 aligns across 8 bases. CDR1 is MNHEY and CDR2 is SMNVEV in the germline V gene (reference sequence). J lost 5 bases, V lost 6 bases, and 9 bases had no gene match. The CDR3 is 15 residues long. The CDR3 protein is CASSPRDRGHNEQFF. CDR3 bases: TGTGCCAGCAGCCCTCGAGACAGGGGTCACAATGAGCAGTTCTTC.

The chain combines TRBV28 with TRBJ2-2, with a weak D call TRBD2 (6 bases). The V and J ends lost 3 bases and 0 bases respectively, with 8 bases between them. Germline V gene lookup returns CDR1 MDHEN and CDR2 SYDVKM. There are 15 residues in the CDR3. The CDR3 nucleotides are TGTGCCAGCAGTTTTTCTAGCGCGAACACCGGGGAGCTGTTTTTT. It codes for CASSFSSANTGELFF.

V and J are TRBV29-1 and TRBJ1-3, with D maybe TRBD1 (6 bases). Germline V lookup: CDR1 SQVTM, CDR2 ANQGSEA. This CDR3 region has 13 residues. V dropped 5 bases and J dropped 3 bases, with 11 bases sitting between them. CDR3 loop: CSVSQGYGNTIYF. DNA of the CDR3: TGCAGCGTTTCACAGGGTTATGGAAACACCATATATTTT.

The chain recombines TRBV3-1 (or the pseudogene TRBV3-2) with TRBJ2-3; no definite D call. Germline CDR1 reads LGHDT; CDR2 reads YNNKEL (reference sequence). V lost 1 base to trimming and J lost 1 base, with 12 bases between them. The CDR3 has 16 residues. CDR3 DNA sequence: TGTGCCAGCAGCCAAGGGTACAGTTCCGGCACAGATACGCAGTATTTT. Its translation is CASSQGYSSGTDTQYF.

The chain combines TRBV12-5 with TRBJ2-1, with 9 bases matching TRBD2. The germline CDR1 and CDR2 sequences are LGHNT and FRNRAP. The CDR3 spans 15 residues. The J segment lost 8 bases and the V segment lost 4 bases, leaving 9 bases of the junction unmatched. CDR3 protein: CASGSTGGRADEQFF. CDR3 sequence (DNA): TGTGCTAGTGGTTCCACTGGCGGGAGGGCCGATGAGCAGTTCTTC.

The J gene is TRBJ1-1, the V gene TRBV2, with D possibly TRBD1 on 6 matching bases. Germline CDR1 reads SNHLY; CDR2 reads FYNNEI. Trimming left V 7 bases short and J 3 bases short, with 15 bases between. There are 14 residues in the CDR3. CDR3 coding DNA: TGTGCCAGCACGCGGGGGGCAGGGGACACTGAAGCTTTCTTT. Translation gives CASTRGAGDTEAFF.

V usage is TRBV19 and J usage is TRBJ1-2; D call uncertain. V lost 7 bases and J lost 0, with 12 bases in between. From germline, CDR1 is LNHDA and CDR2 SQIVND (reference sequence). The CDR3 has 14 residues. The DNA of the CDR3 is TGTGCCAGTAACATGGGAGGGTCTAACTATGGCTACACCTTC. It yields the protein CASNMGGSNYGYTF.

The rearrangement uses TRBV5-5 and TRBJ1-3; TRBD1 might be the D (6 bases). V was clipped by 1 base and J by 4 bases, with 15 bases between them. Looked up from germline, CDR1 is SGHKS and CDR2 is YYEKEE (reference sequence). The CDR3 spans 16 residues. The CDR3 sequence: CASSLFGRGLGNTIYF. As DNA, the CDR3 is TGTGCCAGCAGCTTGTTTGGCAGGGGATTAGGAAACACCATATATTTT. Looking up the rest from reference TRBV5-5 and TRBJ1-3 gives the full variable domain: DAGVTQSPTHLIKTRGQQVTLRCSPISGHKSVSWYQQVLGQGPQFIFQYYEKEERGRGNFPDRFSARQFPNYSSELNVNALLLGDSALYLCASSLFGRGLGNTIYFGEGSWLTVV.

The table lists this clone with a count of one. This chain uses TRBV19 with TRBJ1-1; TRBD1 is a possible D gene (5 bases). The CDR3 runs 15 residues. CDR1 and CDR2 from the germline V gene are LNHDA and SQIVND (reference sequence). Trimming took 5 bases from V and 6 from J, leaving 19 bases between them. The CDR3 protein is CASSSGMWGIAEAFF. CDR3 DNA sequence: TGTGCCAGTAGTTCAGGGATGTGGGGTATCGCTGAAGCTTTCTTT.

The gene calls are TRBV28 and TRBJ2-1; TRBD2 agrees at 8 bases. CDR1 MDHEN and CDR2 SYDVKM come from the germline V gene. The CDR3 loop spans 15 amino acids. V trimming: 5 bases; J trimming: 5 bases; junction bases outside the gene matches: 8. CDR3 nucleotides: TGTGCCAGCAGTCCCCGGGGGGGGCCGGACAATGAGCAGTTCTTC. Translation: CASSPRGGPDNEQFF.

The CDR3 DNA follows: TGTGCCAGCAGCTCGGACCCCGGGGAGGGTCAGCCCCAGCATTTT. It encodes CASSSDPGEGQPQHF. The genes are TRBV5-4 and TRBJ1-5, with D hard to call. This CDR3 has 15 residues. CDR1 is SGHNT and CDR2 is YYREEE in the germline V gene (reference sequence). Trimming removed 3 bases from V and 6 bases from J, with 16 bases in between.

The chain carries TRBV10-3 and TRBJ2-7, with a possible D match to TRBD1 (5 bases). Trimming took off 5 bases at V and 2 bases at J, with 16 bases between the two ends. Germline CDR1 reads ENHRY; CDR2 reads SYGVKD. There are 15 residues in the CDR3. CDR3 in amino acids: CAISRGSGKPYEQYF. For the CDR3, the DNA is TGTGCCATCAGTAGGGGATCAGGGAAACCCTACGAGCAGTACTTC.

The rearrangement uses TRBV5-4 and TRBJ2-3; possible D gene TRBD2, 7 bases. The germline V and J ends were trimmed by 4 bases and 2 bases, with 11 bases remaining between them. The CDR3 is 14 amino acids. CDR1 and CDR2 from the germline V gene are SGHNT and YYREEE (reference sequence). The CDR3 bases are TGTGCCAGCAGCAAAGGGGGGGTCACAGATACGCAGTATTTT. Translation: CASSKGGVTDTQYF.

Concerning this clone: Other DNA sequences in this specimen translate into the identical CDR3. The rearrangement joins TRBV6-5 to TRBJ1-5, with 8 positions matching TRBD1. V shed 4 bases, J shed 2 bases, and the junction held 4 bases outside the gene matches. The CDR3 extends over 15 amino acids. Per the germline V gene, CDR1 is MNHEY and CDR2 is SVGAGI. CDR3 bases: TGTGCCAGCAGTTCGGACAGGGTGGGCAATCAGCCCCAGCATTTT. This sequence encodes CASSSDRVGNQPQHF.

The rearrangement links TRBV19 to TRBJ1-2; D gene uncertain. CDR1 is LNHDA and CDR2 is SQIVND in the germline V gene (reference sequence). This CDR3 contains 14 residues. V was cut by 9 bases and J by 4 bases, with 18 bases left in between. The CDR3 protein is CASRRQQDIYGYTF. CDR3 nucleotides: TGTGCCAGCAGGAGGCAGCAGGATATCTATGGCTACACCTTC.

This chain connects TRBV2 to TRBJ1-5; TRBD1 is a possible D gene (6 bases). Germline V lookup: CDR1 SNHLY, CDR2 FYNNEI. The CDR3 totals 15 residues. V lost 6 bases, J lost 3 bases, and 15 bases lay in between. The CDR3 reads CASRETWDTNQPQHF. In DNA, the CDR3 is TGTGCCAGCAGAGAAACCTGGGACACCAATCAGCCCCAGCATTTT.

J is TRBJ2-7 and V is TRBV19, with 8 bases aligning to TRBD1. The CDR3 extends over 15 amino acids. Germline V CDR1 and CDR2: LNHDA, SQIVND (reference sequence). Trimming cost V 7 bases and J 2 bases; bases outside gene matches: 10. The CDR3 protein is CASKESGQAAYEQYF. CDR3 DNA sequence: TGTGCCAGTAAAGAATCGGGACAGGCGGCCTACGAGCAGTACTTC.

This chain uses TRBV18 with TRBJ2-2; 10 nucleotides match TRBD1. This CDR3 is built from 16 residues. V lost 2 bases to trimming and J lost 3 bases; unmatched junction nucleotides: 3. CDR1 and CDR2 from the germline V gene are KGHSH and LQKENI. The DNA for the CDR3 is TGTGCCAGCTCACCAAGACAGGGGGCCGACACCGGGGAGCTGTTTTTT. The encoded protein is CASSPRQGADTGELFF.

The chain combines TRBV7-9 with TRBJ2-7; 7 bases fit TRBD1. This CDR3 has 15 amino acids. Germline loops: CDR1 SEHNR, CDR2 FQNEAQ (reference sequence). V was pared by 1 base and J by 1 base, with 4 bases of the junction left unmatched. The CDR3 region is CASSLVGTDSYEQYF. The DNA of the CDR3 is TGTGCCAGCAGCTTAGTTGGGACAGATTCCTACGAGCAGTACTTC.

This clone showed up just a few times. This sequence joins TRBV5-1 and TRBJ1-2; unclear D gene. Germline assignment: CDR1 SGHRS and CDR2 YFSETQ. The CDR3 consists of 13 residues. Deletions cut 5 bases from V and 8 bases from J, with 16 bases between. CDR3 sequence: CASSLDSGGGYTF. CDR3 nucleotides: TGCGCCAGCAGTCTGGACTCCGGAGGGGGCTACACCTTC.

This chain connects TRBV10-3 to TRBJ2-1; tentative D call: TRBD2 (6 bases). V was shortened by 2 bases and J by 0 bases, with 14 bases between the two germline ends. This CDR3 has 17 amino acids. CDR1 and CDR2 (germline): ENHRY, SYGVKD. CDR3 sequence reads: CAISETDGGSSYNEQFF. The CDR3 DNA reads as TGTGCCATCAGTGAGACAGACGGGGGTAGCTCCTACAATGAGCAGTTCTTC.

This chain uses TRBV9 with TRBJ2-1; 9 bases fit TRBD2. Germline CDR1 is SGDLS and CDR2 is YYNGEE. V shed 0 bases, J shed 3 bases, and the junction held 1 base outside the gene matches. This CDR3 has 15 residues. The CDR3 protein is CASSVGTSDYNEQFF. CDR3 bases: TGTGCCAGCAGCGTAGGGACTAGCGACTACAATGAGCAGTTCTTC. The full variable domain, its missing parts supplied by reference TRBV9 and TRBJ2-1, is DSGVTQTPKHLITATGQRVTLRCSPRSGDLSVYWYQQSLDQGLQFLIQYYNGEERAKGNILERFSAQQFPDLHSELNLSSLELGDSALYFCASSVGTSDYNEQFFGPGTRLTVL.

The chain recombines TRBV19 with TRBJ1-2, with no clear D. Per the germline V gene, CDR1 is LNHDA and CDR2 is SQIVND (reference sequence). Trimming pared 2 bases from V and 9 bases from J, leaving 19 bases between. The CDR3 runs to 15 residues. DNA for the CDR3: TGTGCCAGTAGTATACAAGAAGGAGGGATTGGTAGCTACACCTTC. Amino acid sequence: CASSIQEGGIGSYTF.

The chain couples TRBV30 to TRBJ1-5; maybe TRBD1 (6 bases). CDR3 length: 21 residues. Germline assignment: CDR1 GTSNPN and CDR2 SVGIG (reference sequence). Trimming shortened V by 4 bases and J by 0 bases, and 31 bases separated the two germline ends. In DNA form, the CDR3 reads TGTGCCTGGAATCCAAACCCCCCGGGGGGCACATTACGGTATAGCAATCAGCCCCAGCATTTT. It yields the protein CAWNPNPPGGTLRYSNQPQHF.

The chain couples TRBV15 to TRBJ2-3; possibly TRBD1 for D (6 bases). The CDR3 length is 14 residues. Trimming removed 3 bases from V and 3 bases from J, with 10 bases in between. The V gene's germline CDR1 is LNHNV and CDR2 YYDKDF (reference sequence). CDR3 coding DNA: TGTGCCACCAGCAGCAGGGGATCGACAGATACGCAGTATTTT. As protein: CATSSRGSTDTQYF.

The chain uses TRBV11-2 and TRBJ2-2, with TRBD1 identical over 8 bases. With V trimmed by 1 base and J by 6 bases, 13 bases remained unmatched. The CDR3 is 18 amino acids. Germline V gene data show CDR1 as SGHAT and CDR2 as FQNNGV. CDR3 sequence (DNA): TGTGCCAGCAGCTTAGGATACCGGGACAGGAGGCTCGCCGGGGAGCTGTTTTTT. Encoded protein: CASSLGYRDRRLAGELFF.